This passage covers 15 T cell receptor beta chains from one sample sequenced in a study of blood T cell repertoires in COVID-19. Clones were sequenced by immunoSEQ multiplex PCR, and TCRdb holds only the in-frame ones, with some missing. Seen here are some 88,000 clones, 70% to 90% observed once, and the top ten hold about 7.2%. The specimen was peripheral blood. These receptors were collected from a man aged 55 to 70 with acute or convalescent COVID-19.

This clone was seen a few times. The chain uses TRBV10-2 and TRBJ2-7; no reliable D call. CDR3 length: 12 amino acids. Germline-derived CDR1 and CDR2 are WSHSY and SAAADI. V lost 10 bases, J lost 3 bases, and 13 bases lay in between. The CDR3 region is CATLRENYEQYF. The CDR3 DNA follows: TGCGCCACCCTACGTGAGAACTACGAGCAGTACTTC.

The chain has TRBV6-2 or TRBV6-3 and TRBJ1-2; TRBD1 matches at 7 bases. V shed 5 bases and J 8 bases; nucleotides not matched to a gene: 2. The CDR3 consists of 11 residues. CDR1 MNHEY and CDR2 SVGEGT come from the germline V gene. The CDR3 sequence: CASSTRGGYTF. The CDR3 coding sequence is TGTGCCAGCAGTACCAGGGGGGGCTACACCTTC.

This clone was observed a few times. The J gene is TRBJ2-7, the V gene TRBV6-6; 8 bases are shared with TRBD1. The CDR3 covers 15 residues. The germline V gene has CDR1 MNHNY and CDR2 SVGAGI (reference sequence). Losses at the gene ends were 6 bases for V and 3 bases for J; bases not matched to a gene: 10. The CDR3 region is CASSSKTGVSYEQYF. The CDR3 DNA is TGTGCCAGCAGCTCCAAGACAGGGGTTAGCTACGAGCAGTACTTC.

The rearrangement uses TRBV19 and TRBJ1-5, with 10 positions matching TRBD1. Germline values: CDR1 LNHDA, CDR2 SQIVND (reference sequence). V shed 8 bases, J shed 2 bases, and the junction held 3 bases outside the gene matches. There are 14 residues in the CDR3. CDR3 sequence reads: CASGDRGGNQPQHF. As DNA, the CDR3 is TGTGCCAGTGGGGACAGGGGTGGCAATCAGCCCCAGCATTTT.

J is TRBJ2-3 and V is TRBV29-1; a weak D match, TRBD2 (5 bases). Looked up from germline, CDR1 is SQVTM and CDR2 is ANQGSEA. V dropped 5 bases and J dropped 5 bases, with 17 bases sitting between them. The CDR3 has 14 amino acids. CDR3 protein: CSVTPPSGIDTQYF. DNA for the CDR3: TGCAGCGTTACACCTCCGTCGGGGATAGATACGCAGTATTTT.

CDR3 bases: TGTGCCAGCAGCCCCACATCCTACGAGCAGTACTTC. Protein sequence: CASSPTSYEQYF. The chain has TRBV6-2 or TRBV6-3 and TRBJ2-7; D gene uncertain. Trimming removed 6 bases from V and 1 base from J, with 7 bases in between. The germline gives CDR1 MNHEY, CDR2 SVGEGT. The CDR3 is made up of 12 amino acids.

CDR3 sequence (DNA): TGTGCCAGCTCACCGCGGACTAGCGGGGCGGTACCAGATACGCAGTATTTT. Residues: CASSPRTSGAVPDTQYF. This chain joins TRBV18 and TRBJ2-3; 12 bases fit TRBD2. The CDR3 totals 17 residues. J lost 4 bases, V lost 3 bases, and 8 bases had no gene match. CDR1 and CDR2 from the germline V gene are KGHSH and LQKENI.

This chain uses TRBV4-3 with TRBJ1-1; no reliable D call. The ends were cut back, 1 base at V and 0 bases at J, with 6 bases in the middle. This CDR3 has 14 residues. Germline V CDR1 and CDR2: LGHNA, YSLEER. The CDR3 sequence: CASSQGHLNTEAFF. Written as DNA, the CDR3 is TGCGCCAGCAGCCAAGGACACCTGAACACTGAAGCTTTCTTT.

The chain has TRBV27 and TRBJ1-2, with D perhaps matching TRBD1 (5 bases). Germline CDR1 and CDR2: MNHEY and SMNVEV (reference sequence). V lost 6 bases to trimming and J lost 4 bases, with 15 bases between them. This CDR3 is built from 14 residues. CDR3 residues: CASRDSGALYGYTF. CDR3 bases: TGTGCCAGCAGAGACAGTGGGGCCCTCTATGGCTACACCTTC.

The CDR3 reads CASSTATGWGNQPQHF. As DNA, the CDR3 is TGTGCCAGCAGTACCGCAACAGGGTGGGGAAATCAGCCCCAGCATTTT. The chain recombines TRBV28 with TRBJ1-5, with a possible D match to TRBD1 (6 bases). The CDR3 loop spans 16 amino acids. Trimming pared 5 bases from V and 4 bases from J, leaving 18 bases between. Per the germline V gene, CDR1 is MDHEN and CDR2 is SYDVKM.

V and J are TRBV5-1 and TRBJ1-2; D ambiguous. V was cut by 4 bases and J by 2 bases, with 12 bases left in between. Per the germline V gene, CDR1 is SGHRS and CDR2 is YFSETQ. There are 14 residues in the CDR3. The DNA for the CDR3 is TGCGCCAGCAGCCGCCCTAGCCGAAACTATGGCTACACCTTC. Translating it yields CASSRPSRNYGYTF.

The chain couples TRBV29-1 to TRBJ2-4; 8 nucleotides agree with TRBD1. Per germline, CDR1 SQVTM and CDR2 ANQGSEA. This CDR3 has 16 amino acids. Trimming removed 7 bases from V and 0 bases from J; junction bases left unmatched: 11. CDR3 sequence reads: CSASSGTGVAKNIQYF. CDR3 bases: TGCAGCGCCTCCTCCGGGACAGGAGTAGCCAAAAACATTCAGTACTTC.

The rearrangement uses TRBV19 and TRBJ1-2; 8 nucleotides align to TRBD1. The CDR3 is 15 residues long. Losses at the gene ends were 5 bases for V and 1 base for J; bases not matched to a gene: 6. CDR1 is LNHDA and CDR2 is SQIVND in the germline V gene (reference sequence). The CDR3 DNA reads TGTGCCAGTAGTCCCCAGGACAGGGATAACTATGGCTACACCTTC. Translated: CASSPQDRDNYGYTF.

This clone appeared once. The genes are TRBV5-1 and TRBJ2-7; 8 bases map to TRBD2. The CDR3 consists of 14 residues. With 4 bases clipped from V and 7 bases from J, the junction kept 10 bases outside the gene matches. Per the germline V gene, CDR1 is SGHRS and CDR2 is YFSETQ. This CDR3 reads CASSGGAGGSEQYF. The CDR3 region has the DNA TGCGCCAGCAGCGGCGGGGCGGGAGGCTCGGAGCAGTACTTC.

The gene calls are TRBV7-2 and TRBJ1-1; D remains ambiguous. CDR3 length equals 15 residues. V lost 5 bases, J lost 0 bases, and 13 bases lay in between. Germline CDR1 and CDR2: SGHTA and FQGNSA. The CDR3 DNA follows: TGTGCCAGCAGCCCTTATTCCGGAGTGAACACTGAAGCTTTCTTT. As protein: CASSPYSGVNTEAFF.